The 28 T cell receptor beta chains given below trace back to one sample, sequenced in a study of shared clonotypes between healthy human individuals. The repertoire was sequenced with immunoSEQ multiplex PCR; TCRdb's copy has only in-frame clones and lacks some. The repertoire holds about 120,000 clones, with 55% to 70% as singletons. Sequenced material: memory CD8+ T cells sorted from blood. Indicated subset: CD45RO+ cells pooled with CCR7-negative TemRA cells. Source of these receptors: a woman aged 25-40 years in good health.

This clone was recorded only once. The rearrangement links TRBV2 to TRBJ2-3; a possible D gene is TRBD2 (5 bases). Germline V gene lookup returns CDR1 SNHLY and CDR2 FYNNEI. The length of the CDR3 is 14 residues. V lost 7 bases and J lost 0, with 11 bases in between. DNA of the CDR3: TGTGCCAGCACTAGCTTTCGGAGCACAGATACGCAGTATTTT. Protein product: CASTSFRSTDTQYF.

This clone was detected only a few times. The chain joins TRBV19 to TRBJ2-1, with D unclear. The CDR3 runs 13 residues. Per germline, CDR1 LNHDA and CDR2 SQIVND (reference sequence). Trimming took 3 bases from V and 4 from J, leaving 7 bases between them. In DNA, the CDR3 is TGTGCCAGTAGTATTTACGATTACAATGAGCAGTTCTTC. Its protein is CASSIYDYNEQFF.

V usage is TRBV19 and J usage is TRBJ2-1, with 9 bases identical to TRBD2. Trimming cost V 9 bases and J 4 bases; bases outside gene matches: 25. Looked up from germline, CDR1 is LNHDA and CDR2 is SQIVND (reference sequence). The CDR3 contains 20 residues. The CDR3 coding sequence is TGTGCCAGCCGAAGCGGGACAGCCAGGGCCGGGACTAGCCTTTACAATGAGCAGTTCTTC. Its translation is CASRSGTARAGTSLYNEQFF.

CDR3 protein: CASSPGTSYGYTF. DNA for the CDR3: TGTGCCAGCAGCCCTGGGACCTCCTATGGCTACACCTTC. This chain uses TRBV11-2 with TRBJ1-2; D may be TRBD1 (5 bases). The CDR3 is made up of 13 amino acids. The germline V gene has CDR1 SGHAT and CDR2 FQNNGV. The V end was cut by 5 bases, the J end by 4 bases, with 11 bases between.

This CDR3 is CSVEDTHSYEQYF. DNA for the CDR3: TGCAGCGTTGAAGACACGCATTCCTACGAGCAGTACTTC. J is TRBJ2-7 and V is TRBV29-1; D remains unclear. Trimming cost V 0 bases and J 1 base, with 7 bases left between them. Germline V gene lookup returns CDR1 SQVTM and CDR2 ANQGSEA. The CDR3 contains 13 residues.

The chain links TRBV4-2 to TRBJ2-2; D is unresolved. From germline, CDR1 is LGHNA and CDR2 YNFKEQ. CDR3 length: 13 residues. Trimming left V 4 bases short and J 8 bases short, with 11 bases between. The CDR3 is CASSLLLSGELFF. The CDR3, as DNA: TGTGCCAGCAGCCTGCTTCTGTCTGGGGAGCTGTTTTTT.

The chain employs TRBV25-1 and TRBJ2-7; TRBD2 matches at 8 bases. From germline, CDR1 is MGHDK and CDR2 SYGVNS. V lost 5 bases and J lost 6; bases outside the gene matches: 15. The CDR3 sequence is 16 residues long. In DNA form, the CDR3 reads TGTGCCAGCAGTCTAGGGAGCGGGAGTTCCCTAAGCGAGCAGTACTTC. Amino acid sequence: CASSLGSGSSLSEQYF.

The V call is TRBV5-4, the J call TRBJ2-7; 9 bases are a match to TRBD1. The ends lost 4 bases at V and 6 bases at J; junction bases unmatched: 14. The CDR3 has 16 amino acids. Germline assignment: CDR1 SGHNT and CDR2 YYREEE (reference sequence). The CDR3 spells CASSLKTGTGSIEQYF. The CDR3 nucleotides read TGTGCCAGCAGCCTTAAAACCGGGACAGGGTCAATCGAGCAGTACTTC.

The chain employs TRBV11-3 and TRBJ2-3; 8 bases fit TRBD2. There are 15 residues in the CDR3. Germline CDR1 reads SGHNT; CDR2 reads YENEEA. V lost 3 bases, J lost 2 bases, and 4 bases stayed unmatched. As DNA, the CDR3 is TGTGCCAGCAGCTTTCGGGAGGGCCCCACAGATACGCAGTATTTT. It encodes CASSFREGPTDTQYF.

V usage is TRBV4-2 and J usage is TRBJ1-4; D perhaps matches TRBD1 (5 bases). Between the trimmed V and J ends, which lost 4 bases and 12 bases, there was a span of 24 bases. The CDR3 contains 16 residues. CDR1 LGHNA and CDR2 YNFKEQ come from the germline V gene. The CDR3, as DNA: TGTGCCAGCAGCCCCTACGCTGGGGACTCGGGGAAGGAACTGTTTTTT. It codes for CASSPYAGDSGKELFF.

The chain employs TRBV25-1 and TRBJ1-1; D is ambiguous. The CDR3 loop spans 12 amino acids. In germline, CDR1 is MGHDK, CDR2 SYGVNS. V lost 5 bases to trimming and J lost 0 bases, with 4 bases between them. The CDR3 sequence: CASSYLNTEAFF. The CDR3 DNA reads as TGTGCCAGCAGTTATTTGAACACTGAAGCTTTCTTT.

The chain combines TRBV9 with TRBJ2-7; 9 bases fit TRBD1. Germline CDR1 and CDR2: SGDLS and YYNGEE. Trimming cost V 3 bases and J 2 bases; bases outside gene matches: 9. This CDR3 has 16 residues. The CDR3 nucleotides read TGTGCCAGCAGCGCGGCCGGGACAGGGTTAACCTACGAGCAGTACTTC. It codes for CASSAAGTGLTYEQYF.

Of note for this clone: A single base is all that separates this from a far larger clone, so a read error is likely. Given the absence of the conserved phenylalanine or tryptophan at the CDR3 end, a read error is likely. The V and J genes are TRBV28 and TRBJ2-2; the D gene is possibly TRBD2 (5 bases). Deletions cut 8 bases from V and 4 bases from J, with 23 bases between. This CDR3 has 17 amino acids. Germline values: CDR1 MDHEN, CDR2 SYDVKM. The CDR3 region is CASEGGAPTWGTGELFS. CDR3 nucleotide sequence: TGTGCCAGCGAGGGTGGCGCCCCGACCTGGGGCACCGGGGAGCTGTTTTCT.

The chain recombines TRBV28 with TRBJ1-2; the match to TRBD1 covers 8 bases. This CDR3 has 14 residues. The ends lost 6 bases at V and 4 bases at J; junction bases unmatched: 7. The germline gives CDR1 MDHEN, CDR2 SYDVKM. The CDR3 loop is CASSLGQGSYGYTF. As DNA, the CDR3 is TGTGCCAGCAGCTTAGGACAGGGTAGCTATGGCTACACCTTC.

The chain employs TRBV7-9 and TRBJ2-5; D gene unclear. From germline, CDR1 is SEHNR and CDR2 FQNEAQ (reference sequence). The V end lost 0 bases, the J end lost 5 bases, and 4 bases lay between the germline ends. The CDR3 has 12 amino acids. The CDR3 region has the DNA TGTGCCAGCAGCTTAGCGAGGGAGACCCAGTACTTC. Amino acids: CASSLARETQYF.

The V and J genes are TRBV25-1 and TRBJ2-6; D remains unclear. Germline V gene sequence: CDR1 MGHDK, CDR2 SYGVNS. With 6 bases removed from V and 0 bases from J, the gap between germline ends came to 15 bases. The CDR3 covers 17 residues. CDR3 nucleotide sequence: TGTGCCAGCAGGGCAGACCCAGAATTCTCTGGGGCCAACGTCCTGACTTTC. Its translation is CASRADPEFSGANVLTF.

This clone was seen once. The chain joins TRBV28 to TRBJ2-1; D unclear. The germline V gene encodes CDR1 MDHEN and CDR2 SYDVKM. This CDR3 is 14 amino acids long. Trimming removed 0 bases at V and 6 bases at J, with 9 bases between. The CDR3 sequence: CASSLWKWGNEQFF. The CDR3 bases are TGTGCCAGCAGTTTATGGAAGTGGGGCAATGAGCAGTTCTTC. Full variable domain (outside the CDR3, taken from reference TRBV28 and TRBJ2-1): DVKVTQSSRYLVKRTGEKVFLECVQDMDHENMFWYRQDPGLGLRLIYFSYDVKMKEKGDIPEGYSVSREKKERFSLILESASTNQTSMYLCASSLWKWGNEQFFGPGTRLTVL.

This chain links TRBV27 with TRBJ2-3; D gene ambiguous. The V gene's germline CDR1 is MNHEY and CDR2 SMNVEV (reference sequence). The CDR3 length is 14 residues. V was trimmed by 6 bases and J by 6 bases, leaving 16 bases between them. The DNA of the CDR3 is TGTGCCAGCAGGCCGCCAGCAACAAGGGATACGCAGTATTTT. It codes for CASRPPATRDTQYF.

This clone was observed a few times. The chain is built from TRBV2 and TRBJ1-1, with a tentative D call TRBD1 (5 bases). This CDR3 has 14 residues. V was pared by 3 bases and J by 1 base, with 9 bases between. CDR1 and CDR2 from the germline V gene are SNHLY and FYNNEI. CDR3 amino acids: CASSEWTPNTEAFF. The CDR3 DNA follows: TGTGCCAGCAGTGAGTGGACACCGAACACTGAAGCTTTCTTT. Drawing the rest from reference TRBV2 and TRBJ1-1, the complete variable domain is EPEVTQTPSHQVTQMGQEVILRCVPISNHLYFYWYRQILGQKVEFLVSFYNNEISEKSEIFDDQFSVERPDGSNFTLKIRSTKLEDSAMYFCASSEWTPNTEAFFGQGTRLTVV.

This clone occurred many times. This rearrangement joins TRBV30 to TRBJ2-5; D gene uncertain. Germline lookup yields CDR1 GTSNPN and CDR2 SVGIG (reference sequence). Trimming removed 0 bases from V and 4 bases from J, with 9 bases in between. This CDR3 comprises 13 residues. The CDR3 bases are TGTGCCTGGAGTGTCGATTCTCGAGAGACCCAGTACTTC. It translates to CAWSVDSRETQYF.

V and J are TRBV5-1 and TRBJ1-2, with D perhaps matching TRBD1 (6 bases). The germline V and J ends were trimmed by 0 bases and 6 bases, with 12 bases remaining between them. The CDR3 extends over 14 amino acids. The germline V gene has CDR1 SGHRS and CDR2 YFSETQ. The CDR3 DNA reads TGCGCCAGCAGCTTGGCTACAGGGCCAGATGGCTACACCTTC. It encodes CASSLATGPDGYTF.

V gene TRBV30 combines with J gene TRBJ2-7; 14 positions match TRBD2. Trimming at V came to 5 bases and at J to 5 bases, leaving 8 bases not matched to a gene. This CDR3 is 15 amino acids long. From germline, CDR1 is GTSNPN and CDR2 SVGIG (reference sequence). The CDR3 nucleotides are TGTGCCTGGGCCGGGACTAGCGGGAGAAATAACGAGCAGTACTTC. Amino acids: CAWAGTSGRNNEQYF.

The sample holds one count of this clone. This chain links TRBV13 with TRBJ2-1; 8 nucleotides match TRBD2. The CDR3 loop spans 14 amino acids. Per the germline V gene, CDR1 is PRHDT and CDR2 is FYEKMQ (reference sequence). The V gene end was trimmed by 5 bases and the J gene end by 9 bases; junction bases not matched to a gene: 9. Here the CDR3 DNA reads TGTGCCAGCAGCCAGGAGGGACTAGAAGTTGAGCAGTTCTTC. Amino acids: CASSQEGLEVEQFF.

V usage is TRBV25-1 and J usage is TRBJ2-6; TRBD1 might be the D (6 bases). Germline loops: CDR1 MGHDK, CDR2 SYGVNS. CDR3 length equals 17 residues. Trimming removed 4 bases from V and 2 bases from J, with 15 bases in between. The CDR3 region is CASSALPQGAGANVLTF. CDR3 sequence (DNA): TGTGCCAGCAGTGCCCTTCCACAGGGAGCTGGGGCCAACGTCCTGACTTTC.

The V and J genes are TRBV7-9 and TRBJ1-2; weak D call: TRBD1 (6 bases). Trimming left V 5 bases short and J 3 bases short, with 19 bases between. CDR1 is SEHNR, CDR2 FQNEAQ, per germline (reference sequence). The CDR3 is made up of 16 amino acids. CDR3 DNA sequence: TGTGCCAGCAGCCCGATGGGGGCGGGGGGCTACTATGGCTACACCTTC. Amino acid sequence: CASSPMGAGGYYGYTF.

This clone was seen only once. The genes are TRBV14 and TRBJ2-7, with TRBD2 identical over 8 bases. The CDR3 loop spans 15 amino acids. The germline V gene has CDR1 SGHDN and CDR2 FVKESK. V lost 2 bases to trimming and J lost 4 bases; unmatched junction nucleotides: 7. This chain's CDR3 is CASSQQSGGNYEQYF. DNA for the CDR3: TGTGCCAGCAGCCAACAGTCGGGAGGGAATTACGAGCAGTACTTC.

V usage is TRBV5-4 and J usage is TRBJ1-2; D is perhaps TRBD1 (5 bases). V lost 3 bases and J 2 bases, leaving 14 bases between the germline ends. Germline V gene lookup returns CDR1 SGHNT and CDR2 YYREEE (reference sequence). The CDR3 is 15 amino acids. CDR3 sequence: CASSSSHGGNYGYTF. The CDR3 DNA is TGTGCCAGCAGCTCGTCCCACGGGGGAAACTATGGCTACACCTTC. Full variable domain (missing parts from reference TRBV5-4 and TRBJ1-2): ETGVTQSPTHLIKTRGQQVTLRCSSQSGHNTVSWYQQALGQGPQFIFQYYREEENGRGNFPPRFSGLQFPNYSSELNVNALELDDSALYLCASSSSHGGNYGYTFGSGTRLTVV.

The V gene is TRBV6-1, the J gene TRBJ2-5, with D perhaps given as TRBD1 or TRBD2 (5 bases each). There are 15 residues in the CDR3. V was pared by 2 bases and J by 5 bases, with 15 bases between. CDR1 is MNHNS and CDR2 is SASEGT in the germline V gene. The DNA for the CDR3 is TGTGCCAGCAGTGAACAGGGTGGGAGTGCGGAGACCCAGTACTTC. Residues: CASSEQGGSAETQYF.